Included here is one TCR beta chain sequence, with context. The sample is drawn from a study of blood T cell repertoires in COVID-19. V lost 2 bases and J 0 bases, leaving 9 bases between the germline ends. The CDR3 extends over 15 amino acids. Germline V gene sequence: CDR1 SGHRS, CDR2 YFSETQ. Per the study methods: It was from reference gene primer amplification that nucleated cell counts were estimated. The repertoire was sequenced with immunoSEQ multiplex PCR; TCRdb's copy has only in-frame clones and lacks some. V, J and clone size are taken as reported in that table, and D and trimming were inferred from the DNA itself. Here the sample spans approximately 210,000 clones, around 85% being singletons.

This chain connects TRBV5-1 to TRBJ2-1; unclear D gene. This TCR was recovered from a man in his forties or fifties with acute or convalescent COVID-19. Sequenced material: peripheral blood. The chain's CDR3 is CASSFMKSSYNEQFF. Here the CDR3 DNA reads TGCGCCAGCAGCTTCATGAAGAGCTCCTACAATGAGCAGTTCTTC.